This is a list of T cell receptor beta chains from one sample in a study of T-cell reconstitution after alpha-beta-depleted transplantation in children. TCRdb re-called the PCR reads with MiXCR, one entry per CDR3 protein. This sample carries 200,000 to 250,000 distinct CDR3 sequences, approximately 11% of them seen once, and the ten largest clones take roughly 27%. The material sequenced was PBMCs, taken before TCRalphabeta/CD19-depleted stem cell transplant. The receptors were sampled from a child younger than two with acute myeloid leukemia, due to receive a stem cell transplant. Each CDR3 is given with its conserved first and last residue. Fields, in order: clone size, V gene, CDR3 protein. Part of the rows lack a size; the others show once, few, many or a class for expanded clones.

>few|TRBV5-1
CASSLAGLAEGGGHNEQFF
>-|TRBV2
CASNRYSGGSTDTQYF
>many|TRBV10-3
CATSSGREYNEQFF
>many|TRBV2
CASGTSGSSYNEQFF
>-|TRBV7-8
CASSQDGGNQPQYF
>many|TRBV5-1
CASRQRRDYNEQFF
>-|TRBV2
CASSRGQGPVETQYF
>many|TRBV20-1
CSARDSGSHFTDTQYF
>many|TRBV3-1
CASSLVAGESGELFF
>many|TRBV6-5
CASSSPMEEGYTF
>many|TRBV11-3
CASSPPMGAMVGELFF
>many|TRBV5-1
CASSSGQYSYEQYF
>many|TRBV20-1
CSARGTGGLSYNEQFF
>many|TRBV29-1
CSVVGPDRNIQYF
>many|TRBV5-1
CASSLGGQETQYF
>many|TRBV15
CATSRDRVNTEAFF
>-|TRBV11-2
CASSSPWTLRGPPNTQYF